This is a list of T cell receptor beta chains from one sample in a study of post-analysis software for immune sequencing data. TCRdb reanalysed the PCR reads using MiXCR and keeps one entry per CDR3 protein. The sample shows about 540,000 distinct CDR3 sequences, approximately 31% of them seen only once. Source material: blood. These receptors were collected from a girl between 2 and 17 years old with multiple sclerosis. The CDR3 runs from the conserved cysteine through the conserved F or W. D genes are given only for firm matches. Not every row has a clone size; where given, it reads once, few, many or a size class.

clone size	D gene	V gene	J gene	CDR3 DNA	CDR3 protein
NA	NA	TRBV4-1	TRBJ2-1	TGCGCCAGCAGCCAAGAGTTAAACAATGAGCAGTTCTTC	CASSQELNNEQFF
NA	NA	TRBV19	TRBJ2-1	TGTGCCAGTAGTATGGGCAGGGACAATGAGCAGTTCTTC	CASSMGRDNEQFF
NA	NA	TRBV7-9	TRBJ2-7	TGTGCCAGCAGCACCACGGTCGGCTACGAGCAGTACTTC	CASSTTVGYEQYF
NA	NA	TRBV15	TRBJ2-1	TGTGCCACCAGCAGGACAGGTAACAATGAGCAGTTCTTC	CATSRTGNNEQFF
few	TRBD1	TRBV20-1	TRBJ2-7	TGCAGTGCTGGGACAGGCCCCACCTACGAGCAGTACTTC	CSAGTGPTYEQYF
NA	NA	TRBV6-5	TRBJ1-4	TGTGCCAGCACCCACCTCGGTGGGATGGCGAAAAAACTGTTTTTT	CASTHLGGMAKKLFF
NA	TRBD2	TRBV4-1	TRBJ2-5	TGCGCCAGCAGCCAAAACAGACTAGCGGGGGGACAAGAGACCCAGTACTTC	CASSQNRLAGGQETQYF
NA	NA	TRBV4-2	TRBJ2-1	TGTGCCAGCAGCCAAGTAGGTGGTGAGCAGTTCTTC	CASSQVGGEQFF
NA	NA	TRBV18	TRBJ1-1	TGTGCCAGCTCGACCGATAGACAGGACCAGGGAACTGAAGCTTTCTTT	CASSTDRQDQGTEAFF
few	NA	TRBV7-3	TRBJ2-5	TGTGCCAGCAGCCCGGGACCGAGCCAAGAGACCCAGTACTTC	CASSPGPSQETQYF
NA	TRBD2	TRBV20-1	TRBJ2-7	TGCAGTGCTAGAGTTTGGGGACTACAGCACGAGCAGTACTTC	CSARVWGLQHEQYF
NA	TRBD2	TRBV25-1	TRBJ2-1	TGTGCCAGCAGTGAAGGCGGGGGGCTAGGGGATGAGCAGTTCTTC	CASSEGGGLGDEQFF
NA	TRBD1	TRBV7-9	TRBJ2-1	TGTGCCAGCGGACCCAACAGGGGGAGCTCCTACAATGAGCAGTTCTTC	CASGPNRGSSYNEQFF
NA	TRBD1	TRBV12-3/TRBV12-4	TRBJ1-1	TGTGCCAGCAGTTCGACAGGGTTCACTGAAGCTTTCTTT	CASSSTGFTEAFF
NA	NA	TRBV11-3	TRBJ1-2	TGTGCCAGCATCCCGGGACACTACTATGGCTACACCTTC	CASIPGHYYGYTF
NA	NA	TRBV7-8	TRBJ2-5	TGTGCCAGCAGCCGTGGACGGACACAAGAGACCCAGTACTTC	CASSRGRTQETQYF
NA	NA	TRBV3-1	TRBJ2-7	TGTGCCAGCAGCCAAGCCATGGCGGGGTCCGAGCAGTACTTC	CASSQAMAGSEQYF
once	NA	TRBV5-1	TRBJ2-1	TGCGCCAGCAGCTTGGCGGACTGGGCTGGGGGGGCAAATGAGCAGTTCTTC	CASSLADWAGGANEQFF
NA	NA	TRBV5-1	TRBJ2-7	TGCGCCAGCAGCCCAGGACACCCTCTATGGTACGAGCAGTACTTC	CASSPGHPLWYEQYF
once	TRBD2	TRBV5-1	TRBJ2-5	TGCGCCAGCAGCGGGGGGGGTGTCCAAGAGACCCAGTACTTC	CASSGGGVQETQYF
NA	TRBD2	TRBV7-3	TRBJ2-7	TGTGCCAGCAGCATGCGGGACTACAATGAGCAGTACTTC	CASSMRDYNEQYF
few	NA	TRBV5-4	TRBJ2-5	TGTGCCAGCAGCCGGGTTGGGCAAGAGACCCAGTACTTC	CASSRVGQETQYF
NA	NA	TRBV3-1	TRBJ2-1	TGTGCCAGCAGCCAGGTACGAGCTTCCTACAATGAGCAGTTCTTC	CASSQVRASYNEQFF
NA	NA	TRBV5-1	TRBJ1-1	TGCGCCAGCAGCCCCGACGGACGAGGTGATAACACTGAAGCTTTCTTT	CASSPDGRGDNTEAFF
few	TRBD1	TRBV29-1	TRBJ1-2	TGCAGCGTTGAAGTAGGGACAGGGATTGGCTACACCTTC	CSVEVGTGIGYTF
NA	NA	TRBV20-1	TRBJ1-1	TGCAGTGCTAGAGATCGGCAGGGGTTGATGAACACTGAAGCTTTCTTT	CSARDRQGLMNTEAFF
few	NA	TRBV3-1	TRBJ2-3	TGTGCCAGCAGCCCCCGGACTAGGGGGGATACGCAGTATTTT	CASSPRTRGDTQYF
many	TRBD2	TRBV29-1	TRBJ2-1	TGCAGCGGAGGACTAGCGGGGGCGGGTGAGCAGTTCTTC	CSGGLAGAGEQFF
few	NA	TRBV28	TRBJ2-1	TGTGCCAGCAGTTTCCCCCGCCGTCGATACTACAATGAGCAGTTCTTC	CASSFPRRRYYNEQFF
many	NA	TRBV7-9	TRBJ1-4	TGTGCCAGCAGCCTTCAAGGTGAAAAACTGTTTTTT	CASSLQGEKLFF
few	NA	TRBV7-2	TRBJ2-4	TGTGCCAGCAGCTCGATACAGGGAGACATTCAGTACTTC	CASSSIQGDIQYF
NA	NA	TRBV4-2	TRBJ2-4	TGTGCCAGCAGCCAAGATGACGGGGCAATACTATCCTTGGAGCAGTACTTC	CASSQDDGAILSLEQYF
NA	NA	TRBV11-2	TRBJ1-1	TGTGCCAGCAGCTCCCCACGAGGTGAAGCTTTCTTT	CASSSPRGEAFF
few	NA	TRBV10-2	TRBJ2-7	TGCGCCAGCAGTGAGTCGGGGCTAGCAAGGGTGCTCTCCTACGAGCAGTACTTC	CASSESGLARVLSYEQYF
NA	NA	TRBV4-1	TRBJ2-1	TGCGCCAGCAGCCAACCCCCGGGGGGCTTCGACAATGAGCAGTTCTTC	CASSQPPGGFDNEQFF
NA	NA	TRBV12-3/TRBV12-4	TRBJ2-2	TGTGCCAGCAGCTTCCGAAGGATTAACACCGGGGAGCTGTTTTTT	CASSFRRINTGELFF
few	TRBD2	TRBV29-1	TRBJ2-1	TGCAGCGCTAGCGGGGGGACCTACAATGAGCAGTTCTTC	CSASGGTYNEQFF
NA	NA	TRBV2	TRBJ2-1	TGTGCCAGCAGTGACCTCTCAGTCTACAATGAGCAGTTCTTC	CASSDLSVYNEQFF
NA	NA	TRBV20-1	TRBJ2-3	TGCAGTGCTAGTCTGGCGGGGCGGAGCGATACGCAGTATTTT	CSASLAGRSDTQYF
few	NA	TRBV20-1	TRBJ1-2	TGCAGTGCTCCCAGAGACGGGACTCTGGGGGGCTACACCTTC	CSAPRDGTLGGYTF
few	TRBD2	TRBV5-1	TRBJ2-7	TGCGCCAGCAGCTCGGGACTAGGGACCTCCTACGAGCAGTACTTC	CASSSGLGTSYEQYF
NA	NA	TRBV20-1	TRBJ2-7	TGCAGTGCTGCCGGGGGAAGGAGCTCCTACGAGCAGTACTTC	CSAAGGRSSYEQYF
many	TRBD1	TRBV6-5	TRBJ2-7	TGTGCCAGCAGTTACTCGGGGACAGGGTCCTACGAGCAGTACTTC	CASSYSGTGSYEQYF
few	TRBD1	TRBV27	TRBJ2-5	TGTGCCAGCAGTTTATCCCGTGACAGGGGAAAGACCCAGTACTTC	CASSLSRDRGKTQYF
NA	NA	TRBV14	TRBJ1-4	TGTGCCAGCAGCCAAGGCTCCAGGACAATCAATGAAAAACTGTTTTTT	CASSQGSRTINEKLFF
NA	NA	TRBV28	TRBJ2-1	TGTGCCAGCAGTTCCGGCGAGGGGGGGGCCTACAATGAGCAGTTCTTC	CASSSGEGGAYNEQFF
NA	NA	TRBV20-1	TRBJ2-2	TGCAGTGCTAGGGATTCGAGTGTCAACACCGGGGAGCTGTTTTTT	CSARDSSVNTGELFF
NA	NA	TRBV7-6	TRBJ2-5	TGTGCCAGCAGCTTAGATCGCAGGGCCCAAGAGACCCAGTACTTC	CASSLDRRAQETQYF
NA	NA	TRBV9	TRBJ1-2	TGTGCCAGCAGCGTTTCACAGGGTTCGGTTGGCTACACCTTC	CASSVSQGSVGYTF
once	NA	TRBV20-1	TRBJ2-1	TGCAGTGCCGCGACTAGGAATTCCTACAATGAGCAGTTCTTC	CSAATRNSYNEQFF
few	NA	TRBV5-1	TRBJ1-1	TGCGCCAGCCAAGCCGGGACATCCAACACTGAAGCTTTCTTT	CASQAGTSNTEAFF
few	NA	TRBV12-3/TRBV12-4	TRBJ2-1	TGTGCCAGCAGCGCTATAGGCCATGGCAGGGTCAATGAGCAGTTCTTC	CASSAIGHGRVNEQFF
many	NA	TRBV29-1	TRBJ1-2	TGCAGCGTATTCCCCGTACTATACGGCTACACCTTC	CSVFPVLYGYTF
once	NA	TRBV5-1	TRBJ1-1	TGCGCCAGCAGCTTTACAGGGCTGAGCACTGAAGCTTTCTTT	CASSFTGLSTEAFF
NA	TRBD1	TRBV30	TRBJ2-1	TGTGCCTGGGAAGAGGACAGGGCCTACAATGAGCAGTTCTTC	CAWEEDRAYNEQFF
NA	NA	TRBV6-1	TRBJ2-7	TGTGCCAGCACCGATGGGATCTACGAGCAGTACTTC	CASTDGIYEQYF
NA	NA	TRBV11-2	TRBJ2-4	TGTGCCAGCAGCTTTATCGGGGAGAGGAAAAACATTCAGTACTTC	CASSFIGERKNIQYF
few	NA	TRBV19	TRBJ1-5	TGTGCCAGTCATAAGGGGGAGGCTTCAAATCAGCCCCAGCATTTT	CASHKGEASNQPQHF
once	NA	TRBV6-6	TRBJ1-2	TGTGCCAGCAGTGACAGACCCAAGCGCTACACCTTC	CASSDRPKRYTF